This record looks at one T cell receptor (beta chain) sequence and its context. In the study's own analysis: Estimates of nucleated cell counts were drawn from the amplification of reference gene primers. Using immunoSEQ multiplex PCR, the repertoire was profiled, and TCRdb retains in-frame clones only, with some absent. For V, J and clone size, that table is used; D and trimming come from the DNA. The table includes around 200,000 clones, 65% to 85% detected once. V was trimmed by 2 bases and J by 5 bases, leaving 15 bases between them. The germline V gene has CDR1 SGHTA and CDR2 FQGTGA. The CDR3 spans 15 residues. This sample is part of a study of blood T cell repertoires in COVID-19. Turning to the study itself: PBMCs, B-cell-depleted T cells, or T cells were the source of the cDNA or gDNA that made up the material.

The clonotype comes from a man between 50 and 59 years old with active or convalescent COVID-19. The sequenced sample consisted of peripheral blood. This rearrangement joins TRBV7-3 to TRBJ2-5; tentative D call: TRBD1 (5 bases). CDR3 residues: CASSLGWGRDETQYF. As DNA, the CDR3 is TGTGCCAGCAGCTTAGGGTGGGGCAGGGATGAGACCCAGTACTTC.